This T cell receptor (beta chain) derives from a study of cytomegalovirus exposure and HLA in healthy donors. CDR1 and CDR2 from the germline V gene are SEHNR and FQNEAQ (reference sequence). The CDR3 has 15 amino acids. Trimming removed 3 bases at V and 8 bases at J, with 19 bases between. In the PCR, 60 Vbeta and 13 Jbeta primers were used. Clones were read by immunoSEQ multiplex PCR, and TCRdb kept only the in-frame ones, dropping some. The sample carries about 230,000 clones, 75% to 90% recorded once. The sequenced material came from PBMCs. The receptor was derived from a woman aged 18 to 35 in good health and CMV-seronegative. The gene calls are TRBV7-9 and TRBJ1-2; tentatively, D is TRBD1 (6 bases). This chain's CDR3 is CASSFYREGISGYTF. DNA for the CDR3: TGTGCCAGCAGCTTCTACAGGGAGGGGATATCCGGCTACACCTTC.